The sequence of this T cell receptor beta chain was determined in a study of T cell changes during pregnancy in multiple sclerosis. In this sample, this clone turned up once. Libraries were prepared by immunoSEQ multiplex PCR; TCRdb keeps only in-frame clonotypes and omits some of them. The data contain about 47,000 clones, 80% to 90% of them seen just once; the ten biggest clones take up roughly 8.5%. The V and J ends lost 0 bases and 1 base respectively, with 7 bases between them. Looked up from germline, CDR1 is SGHRS and CDR2 is YFSETQ. This CDR3 has 14 amino acids. The chain recombines TRBV5-1 with TRBJ1-2; maybe TRBD1 (6 bases). The receptor was derived from a female donor with multiple sclerosis, enrolled in a pregnancy study. The source material was CD8+ T cells from peripheral blood mononuclear cells, sampled in the second trimester of pregnancy. CDR3 nucleotides: TGCGCCAGCAGCTTGGACAGGGTTAACTATGGCTACACCTTC. It codes for CASSLDRVNYGYTF.